The 19 T cell receptor beta chains presented below share a single source sample, sequenced in a study of CD8 T cells in Susac syndrome. The RNA, roughly 0.45 to 1 ug, was put through reverse transcription using random hexamers. TCRdb independently ran MiXCR on the immunoSEQ multiplex PCR reads; one entry per CDR3 protein. The sample consists of about 85,000 distinct CDR3 sequences, 85% to 95% of them appearing once. Input material: CD8+ T cells from PBMCs. The source of these receptors is a human donor with Susac syndrome.

Regarding this clonotype: One end of the junction fails to match germline, which may point to a read error. The chain links TRBV6-5 to TRBJ1-2; 8 bases are shared with TRBD1. Germline CDR1 and CDR2: MNHEY and SVGAGI. The CDR3 has 13 residues. The CDR3 loop reads CASSSGQADGYTF. CDR3 bases: TGCGCCAGCAGTTCGGGACAGGCCGATGGCTACACCTTC.

The chain employs TRBV3-1 and TRBJ2-3; D is unresolved. V was clipped by 0 bases and J by 0 bases, with 4 bases between them. CDR1 and CDR2 (germline): LGHDT, YNNKEL (reference sequence). The CDR3 has 14 amino acids. The CDR3 here is CASSQEGSTDTQYF. CDR3 bases: TGTGCCAGCAGCCAAGAGGGGAGCACAGATACGCAGTATTTT.

Remarks on this clonotype: Mismatch with germline at one junction end may stem from a read error. The rearrangement links TRBV29-1 to TRBJ2-1, with D perhaps assigned TRBD1 or TRBD2 (6 bases each). CDR1 is SQVTM, CDR2 ANQGSEA, per germline. The CDR3 runs to 10 residues. The CDR3 sequence is CSVERGGQRF. CDR3 bases: TGCAGCGTTGAAAGAGGGGGGCAACGCTTC.

This chain connects TRBV9 to TRBJ1-1; D is uncertain. V was clipped by 3 bases and J by 6 bases, with 12 bases between them. Germline V CDR1 and CDR2: SGDLS, YYNGEE. The CDR3 loop spans 13 amino acids. CDR3 nucleotide sequence: TGTGCCAGCAGCGCCAATGGTAAGGCTGAAGCTTTCTTT. As protein: CASSANGKAEAFF.

The chain is built from TRBV30 and TRBJ1-1, with TRBD1 as a possible D gene (5 bases). The CDR3 is made up of 12 amino acids. The V gene lost 4 bases and the J gene lost 6 bases, with 12 bases spanning the gap. Germline loops: CDR1 GTSNPN, CDR2 SVGIG (reference sequence). The CDR3 loop is CAWTPGGAEAFF. DNA for the CDR3: TGTGCCTGGACGCCCGGGGGAGCTGAAGCTTTCTTT. Full variable domain (remainder filled in from reference TRBV30 and TRBJ1-1): SQTIHQWPATLVQPVGSPLSLECTVEGTSNPNLYWYRQAAGRGLQLLFYSVGIGQISSEVPQNLSASRPQDRQFILSSKKLLLSDSGFYLCAWTPGGAEAFFGQGTRLTVV.

V is TRBV20-1 and J is TRBJ2-1; 10 bases line up with TRBD2. CDR1 and CDR2 (germline): DFQATT, SNEGSKA (reference sequence). The CDR3 length is 14 residues. Trimming at V came to 5 bases and at J to 0 bases, leaving 1 base not matched to a gene. DNA of the CDR3: TGCAGTGCTCCTAGCGGGGGCTCCTACAATGAGCAGTTCTTC. This translates into CSAPSGGSYNEQFF.

This chain links TRBV7-8 with TRBJ2-1, with 9 bases aligning to TRBD1. This CDR3 has 20 residues. The germline V gene has CDR1 SGHVS and CDR2 FQNEAQ. The junction had 16 bases not matched to a gene; V was cut back by 4 bases and J by 0 bases. CDR3 sequence: CASSSSWEDRGMGSYNEQFF. CDR3 DNA: TGTGCCAGCAGCTCCTCTTGGGAGGACAGGGGAATGGGCTCCTACAATGAGCAGTTCTTC. The entire variable domain, with the rest obtained from reference TRBV7-8 and TRBJ2-1, is as follows: GAGVSQSPRYKVAKRGQDVALRCDPISGHVSLFWYQQALGQGPEFLTYFQNEAQLDKSGLPSDRFFAERPEGSVSTLKIQRTQQEDSAVYLCASSSSWEDRGMGSYNEQFFGPGTRLTVL.

The chain links TRBV4-1 to TRBJ1-1, with unresolved D. The CDR3 runs to 15 residues. Trimming shortened V by 4 bases and J by 5 bases, and 17 bases separated the two germline ends. Germline V gene lookup returns CDR1 MGHRA and CDR2 YSYEKL. In DNA form, the CDR3 reads TGCGCCAGCAGCCGGGGTCAAGTTGCGGGAACTGAAGCTTTCTTT. This translates into CASSRGQVAGTEAFF.

The chain couples TRBV15 to TRBJ2-2; the D is unclear. V lost 0 bases, J lost 2 bases, and 10 bases lay in between. The CDR3 totals 16 residues. Germline CDR1 and CDR2: LNHNV and YYDKDF (reference sequence). CDR3 protein: CATSRDQETNTGELFF. The DNA of the CDR3 is TGTGCCACCAGCAGAGATCAAGAGACTAACACCGGGGAGCTGTTTTTT.

This sequence joins TRBV5-4 and TRBJ1-1, with 7 bases matching TRBD1. Germline V gene data show CDR1 as SGHNT and CDR2 as YYREEE (reference sequence). Unmatched junction bases numbered 6, after V lost 3 bases and J lost 1 base. The CDR3 extends over 15 amino acids. The CDR3, as DNA: TGTGCCAGCAGCTGGATGGGACAGTCGAACACTGAAGCTTTCTTT. Its translation: CASSWMGQSNTEAFF.

The V and J genes are TRBV30 and TRBJ2-7; the D gene is possibly TRBD2 (6 bases). The CDR3 is made up of 16 amino acids. The germline V gene encodes CDR1 GTSNPN and CDR2 SVGIG (reference sequence). Deletions cut 4 bases from V and 2 bases from J, with 21 bases between. The DNA of the CDR3 is TGTGCCTGGACCCCTAAGATTAGCGGACCTCCCTACGAGCAGTACTTC. Translated, it gives CAWTPKISGPPYEQYF.

V and J are TRBV7-9 and TRBJ1-2; D is ambiguous. The CDR3 has 15 residues. V lost 4 bases to trimming and J lost 7 bases, with 19 bases between them. Germline V gives CDR1 SEHNR, CDR2 FQNEAQ (reference sequence). CDR3 sequence reads: CASSSLGTTSGGYTF. CDR3 DNA: TGTGCCAGCAGCTCCCTCGGCACCACCTCGGGTGGCTACACCTTC.

The CDR3 here is CASSFGLAGHNEQFF. The CDR3 region has the DNA TGCGCCAGCAGCTTCGGACTAGCGGGCCACAATGAGCAGTTCTTC. This chain uses TRBV5-1 with TRBJ2-1; 11 positions agree with TRBD2. The CDR3 extends over 15 amino acids. V lost 2 bases, J lost 5 bases, and 3 bases stayed unmatched. Germline CDR1 reads SGHRS; CDR2 reads YFSETQ.

This chain joins TRBV18 and TRBJ2-7; either TRBD1 or TRBD2 may fit D (5 bases each). Germline V lookup: CDR1 KGHSH, CDR2 LQKENI. The CDR3 has 15 residues. Trimming cost V 2 bases and J 6 bases, with 17 bases left between them. The CDR3 region has the DNA TGTGCCAGCTCACCAAGCCAGGGAGAGTTCGCCGAGCAGTACTTC. The encoded protein is CASSPSQGEFAEQYF.

The chain recombines TRBV23-1 with TRBJ2-1; D gene uncertain. Being an ORF, TRBV23-1 has a function that is uncertain. This CDR3 is built from 15 residues. V dropped 4 bases and J dropped 0 bases, with 10 bases sitting between them. As DNA, the CDR3 is TGCGCCAGCAGTCGGTCCCCTAGCTCCTACAATGAGCAGTTCTTC. This sequence encodes CASSRSPSSYNEQFF.

This sequence joins TRBV5-1 and TRBJ1-1; a weak D match, TRBD1 (6 bases). V lost 0 bases and J 1 base, leaving 10 bases between the germline ends. CDR1 and CDR2 from the germline V gene are SGHRS and YFSETQ. The CDR3 consists of 15 residues. CDR3 bases: TGCGCCAGCAGCTTGGCGGGGGCGCGGAACACTGAAGCTTTCTTT. It is translated as CASSLAGARNTEAFF. Full variable domain (outside the CDR3, taken from reference TRBV5-1 and TRBJ1-1): KAGVTQTPRYLIKTRGQQVTLSCSPISGHRSVSWYQQTPGQGLQFLFEYFSETQRNKGNFPGRFSGRQFSNSRSEMNVSTLELGDSALYLCASSLAGARNTEAFFGQGTRLTVV.

The J gene is TRBJ2-7, the V gene TRBV4-2; TRBD2 is a possible D gene (6 bases). The CDR3 is made up of 15 amino acids. The V gene lost 4 bases and the J gene lost 4 bases, with 17 bases spanning the gap. In germline, CDR1 is LGHNA, CDR2 YNFKEQ. CDR3: CASSPGAEGAYEQYF. The CDR3 DNA sequence: TGTGCCAGCAGCCCGGGAGCGGAGGGAGCTTACGAGCAGTACTTC.

The gene calls are TRBV15 and TRBJ2-1; TRBD2 is a possible D gene (7 bases). Trimming removed 9 bases from V and 2 bases from J, with 14 bases in between. This CDR3 has 14 amino acids. Germline V gene sequence: CDR1 LNHNV, CDR2 YYDKDF (reference sequence). The CDR3, as DNA: TGTGCCACTCAAGGAGGGGGGGCCTACAATGAGCAGTTCTTC. It yields the protein CATQGGGAYNEQFF.

J is TRBJ2-7 and V is TRBV13, with 8 nucleotides matching TRBD2. From germline, CDR1 is PRHDT and CDR2 FYEKMQ (reference sequence). The trim removed 2 bases at V and 4 bases at J, leaving 4 bases unmatched. This CDR3 spans 14 amino acids. As DNA, the CDR3 is TGTGCCAGCAGCTTAACCACTAGCGGATACGAGCAGTACTTC. The encoded protein is CASSLTTSGYEQYF.